The 3 T cell receptor beta chains reported below all come from one sample, sequenced in a study of blood T cell repertoires in COVID-19. Sequenced by immunoSEQ multiplex PCR; TCRdb stores in-frame clones only, minus some. The sample carries fewer than 300,000 clones, approximately 90% recorded once. The sequenced sample was peripheral blood. The receptor source for this set is a woman aged 40 to 49 who had recovered from COVID-19.

The CDR3 spells CASSQDRWTSGYNEQFF. CDR3 DNA: TGCGCCAGCAGCCAAGATAGGTGGACTAGCGGTTACAATGAGCAGTTCTTC. The chain combines TRBV4-1 with TRBJ2-1, with TRBD2 matching over 10 bases. With 0 bases clipped from V and 4 bases from J, the junction kept 6 bases outside the gene matches. Germline CDR1 is MGHRA and CDR2 is YSYEKL. This CDR3 is 17 amino acids long.

The rearrangement links TRBV5-1 to TRBJ1-4, with 7 bases that match TRBD1. CDR1 and CDR2 (germline): SGHRS, YFSETQ. This CDR3 spans 15 amino acids. After removal of 2 bases from V and 3 bases from J, the junction contained 4 bases not matched to a gene. The CDR3 nucleotides read TGCGCCAGCAGCTTAGGGGGACAGCCTAATGAAAAACTGTTTTTT. It encodes CASSLGGQPNEKLFF.

The rearrangement uses TRBV7-8 and TRBJ2-4; 7 bases align to TRBD1. Looked up from germline, CDR1 is SGHVS and CDR2 is FQNEAQ. The CDR3 extends over 16 amino acids. V was pared by 5 bases and J by 7 bases, with 14 bases of the junction left unmatched. In DNA, the CDR3 is TGTGCCAGCAGCCCCAGGGACAGCACCTTCCCGAACATTCAGTACTTC. Protein sequence: CASSPRDSTFPNIQYF.